The entry that follows covers one T cell receptor beta chain sequence. The CDR3 has 14 residues. CDR1 is SGHNT, CDR2 YYREEE, per germline (reference sequence). Trimming left V 0 bases short and J 7 bases short, with 13 bases between. This entry belongs to a study of shared clonotypes between healthy human individuals. Sequencing used immunoSEQ multiplex PCR; TCRdb keeps in-frame clones, though not all of them. Counted here are about a million clones, around four fifths occurring once; the ten biggest clones make up around 1.5%. Each sample came from a Caucasian adult donor living in Nashville, Tennessee. A split of CD4+ cells into CD45RA+ naive and CD45RA-negative memory subsets was performed.

The chain couples TRBV5-4 to TRBJ1-2; no definite D call. The specimen sequenced was memory CD4+ T cells sorted from blood. Subset: CD45RA-negative fraction. The receptor was derived from a man younger than 30 in good health. The CDR3 loop is CASSLGGQRTGYTF. Written as DNA, the CDR3 is TGTGCCAGCAGCTTGGGTGGGCAGCGAACTGGCTACACCTTC.